This passage covers 28 T cell receptor beta chains from one sample sequenced in a study of blood T cells in healthy people across ages. Using a J-beta primer mix together with a sample-barcoded 5' primer, a second PCR was run for about 6 to 12 cycles. Via MiXCR, TCRdb re-called the 5' RACE reads, giving one row per CDR3 protein. The sample contains 1.5 million to 2 million distinct CDR3 sequences, around half of which appear only once. Specimen: blood. These receptors were taken from a woman between 40 and 55 years old in good health.

The chain combines TRBV24-1 with TRBJ2-1; D is possibly TRBD2 (5 bases). The CDR3 sequence is 17 residues long. CDR1 is KGHDR and CDR2 is SFDVKD in the germline V gene. V shed 2 bases and J shed 3 bases, with 16 bases lying between them. CDR3 residues: CATSDSVSRRNYNEQFF. DNA of the CDR3: TGTGCCACCAGTGATTCGGTTAGCCGGAGGAACTACAATGAGCAGTTCTTC.

The chain links TRBV24-1 to TRBJ2-2, with D perhaps matching TRBD1 (5 bases). CDR3 length equals 13 residues. V dropped 4 bases and J dropped 5 bases, with 7 bases sitting between them. Germline V gene data show CDR1 as KGHDR and CDR2 as SFDVKD. CDR3 in amino acids: CATSEWTTGELFF. In DNA form, the CDR3 reads TGTGCCACCAGTGAGTGGACAACCGGGGAGCTGTTTTTT.

The chain combines TRBV3-1 with TRBJ2-3; no clear D gene. CDR3 length: 14 amino acids. Trimming stripped 0 bases from V and 6 bases from J, with 10 bases between. Germline V CDR1 and CDR2: LGHDT, YNNKEL (reference sequence). CDR3 in amino acids: CASSQERWSDTQYF. In DNA form, the CDR3 reads TGTGCCAGCAGCCAAGAAAGGTGGTCGGATACGCAGTATTTT.

The rearrangement links TRBV10-3 to TRBJ2-7; D gene uncertain. The V end lost 2 bases, the J end lost 7 bases, and 12 bases lay between the germline ends. The CDR3 is 13 residues long. Germline V gene lookup returns CDR1 ENHRY and CDR2 SYGVKD. Here the CDR3 DNA reads TGTGCCATCAGTGAGACCGGCGCCCAGGAGCAGTACTTC. Protein sequence: CAISETGAQEQYF.

The rearrangement uses TRBV6-6 and TRBJ2-3; 11 nucleotides line up with TRBD2. The germline CDR1 and CDR2 sequences are MNHNY and SVGAGI (reference sequence). The V segment lost 0 bases and the J segment 4 bases; nucleotides outside the gene matches: 3. The CDR3 contains 16 residues. The CDR3, as DNA: TGTGCCAGCAGTTACTCTACTAGCGGGGGTTCAGATACGCAGTATTTT. This translates into CASSYSTSGGSDTQYF.

Regarding this clonotype: Germline is not matched at one junction end, which may reflect a read error. This rearrangement joins TRBV29-1 to TRBJ2-6, with D perhaps given as TRBD1 or TRBD2 (6 bases each). The CDR3 totals 13 residues. Germline V gene sequence: CDR1 SQVTM, CDR2 ANQGSEA. The DNA of the CDR3 is TGCAGCAGGAAGAACTCGGGGGCCAACGTCCAGACTTTC. It yields the protein CSRKNSGANVQTF.

This clonotype was detected once. This chain connects TRBV6-5 to TRBJ1-3; D might be TRBD1 (5 bases). The V gene's germline CDR1 is MNHEY and CDR2 SVGAGI. Trimming took off 0 bases at V and 0 bases at J, with 12 bases between the two ends. There are 17 residues in the CDR3. The CDR3: CASSYSIGDLSGNTIYF. The DNA of the CDR3 is TGTGCCAGCAGTTACTCGATAGGGGACCTCTCTGGAAACACCATATATTTT.

The chain has TRBV2 and TRBJ2-7; D might be TRBD1 (5 bases). V lost 6 bases to trimming and J lost 11 bases, with 14 bases between them. This CDR3 is 11 amino acids long. CDR1 is SNHLY, CDR2 FYNNEI, per germline. The CDR3 is CASSGGQSKYF. Here the CDR3 DNA reads TGTGCCAGCAGCGGTGGACAAAGCAAGTACTTC.

The genes are TRBV6-6 and TRBJ2-1; 8 positions agree with TRBD2. Germline V gene data show CDR1 as MNHNY and CDR2 as SVGAGI (reference sequence). V was pared by 2 bases and J by 1 base, with 1 base of the junction left unmatched. CDR3 length: 15 amino acids. CDR3 region: CASSYERGSYNEQFF. The DNA for the CDR3 is TGTGCCAGCAGTTACGAGCGGGGGTCCTACAATGAGCAGTTCTTC.

The rearrangement links TRBV12-3 or TRBV12-4 to TRBJ2-3, with D uncertain. The CDR3 covers 15 residues. Trimming left V 7 bases short and J 5 bases short, with 19 bases between. The CDR3 spells CASTHVGLVGDTQYF. CDR3 nucleotide sequence: TGTGCCAGCACCCACGTTGGCCTCGTGGGAGATACGCAGTATTTT.

This clonotype was found a few times. J is TRBJ1-4 and V is TRBV20-1; maybe TRBD1 (5 bases). The germline gives CDR1 DFQATT, CDR2 SNEGSKA (reference sequence). The CDR3 spans 13 residues. CDR3: CTAWETDNEKLFF. CDR3 DNA: TGCACCGCTTGGGAGACAGATAATGAAAAACTGTTTTTT.

The genes are TRBV7-2 and TRBJ2-7, with D perhaps TRBD1 (6 bases). There are 15 residues in the CDR3. Trimming left V 2 bases short and J 5 bases short, with 16 bases between. Germline lookup yields CDR1 SGHTA and CDR2 FQGNSA. CDR3 bases: TGTGCCAGCAGCTTATGGGGGCGGCCTCCGCACGAGCAGTACTTC. It is translated as CASSLWGRPPHEQYF.

The chain has TRBV5-1 and TRBJ2-5; D might be TRBD1 or TRBD2, each matching 7 bases. Germline V gives CDR1 SGHRS, CDR2 YFSETQ. Deletions cut 2 bases from V and 9 bases from J, with 17 bases between. The CDR3 covers 14 residues. The CDR3 DNA reads as TGCGCCAGCAGCTTCGTAGGGGGCCGGGAGGCCCAGTACTTC. This gives the protein CASSFVGGREAQYF.

The sample holds a few counts of this clonotype. The V call is TRBV4-3, the J call TRBJ2-5; D call uncertain. This CDR3 region has 14 residues. V shed 4 bases and J shed 0 bases, with 9 bases lying between them. From germline, CDR1 is LGHNA and CDR2 YSLEER. The CDR3 is CASSPQVNQETQYF. The DNA of the CDR3 is TGCGCCAGCAGCCCTCAGGTCAACCAAGAGACCCAGTACTTC.

This clonotype was counted a single time. The chain joins TRBV7-2 to TRBJ1-4; D remains ambiguous. Germline V gene sequence: CDR1 SGHTA, CDR2 FQGNSA. V lost 1 base to trimming and J lost 3 bases, with 9 bases between them. The CDR3 covers 15 residues. CDR3 DNA: TGTGCCAGCAGCTTAGAAGGGAAGTCTAATGAAAAACTGTTTTTT. This encodes CASSLEGKSNEKLFF.

This clonotype was seen only a few times. The chain couples TRBV7-2 to TRBJ2-5, with a weak D call TRBD1 (6 bases). Germline V gene data show CDR1 as SGHTA and CDR2 as FQGNSA. The V end was cut by 5 bases, the J end by 2 bases, with 15 bases between. This CDR3 has 15 amino acids. CDR3 sequence reads: CASSPGGRSQETQYF. CDR3 in DNA: TGTGCCAGCAGCCCTGGGGGCCGGTCTCAAGAGACCCAGTACTTC.

For this clonotype: Being one base from a much bigger clone, this may be a read error. V is TRBV6-2 or TRBV6-3 and J is TRBJ2-7; either TRBD1 or TRBD2 may supply D (5 bases each). Germline V gene sequence: CDR1 MNHEY, CDR2 SVGEGT. The CDR3 has 12 amino acids. The CDR3 region has the DNA TGTGCCAGCAGTGAGGGGACCTACAAGCAGTACTTC. Its protein is CASSEGTYKQYF.

This chain links TRBV19 with TRBJ2-6, with TRBD2 matching 7 bases. Unmatched junction bases numbered 5, after V lost 5 bases and J lost 4 bases. The germline V gene encodes CDR1 LNHDA and CDR2 SQIVND (reference sequence). The CDR3 covers 15 residues. Written as DNA, the CDR3 is TGTGCCAGTAGTCTCTCGGGAGGCGGGGCCAACGTCCTGACTTTC. Its protein is CASSLSGGGANVLTF.

This clonotype was seen a few times. The V call is TRBV4-2, the J call TRBJ2-7; D unclear. V lost 0 bases and J 0 bases, leaving 9 bases between the germline ends. CDR1 and CDR2 (germline): LGHNA, YNFKEQ. CDR3 length: 15 residues. CDR3 coding DNA: TGTGCCAGCAGCCAAGATAACCAGGTCTCCTACGAGCAGTACTTC. Protein sequence: CASSQDNQVSYEQYF.

The CDR3 here is CAISTGEELDTEAFF. The CDR3 nucleotides read TGTGCCATCAGCACAGGGGAGGAGTTGGACACTGAAGCTTTCTTT. The chain links TRBV10-3 to TRBJ1-1, with 7 bases identical to TRBD1. From germline, CDR1 is ENHRY and CDR2 SYGVKD. The CDR3 has 15 residues. With 6 bases clipped from V and 3 bases from J, the junction kept 10 bases outside the gene matches.

The chain recombines TRBV29-1 with TRBJ1-2, with no clear D. The CDR3 length is 13 residues. Trimming removed 7 bases from V and 1 base from J, with 13 bases in between. Germline assignment: CDR1 SQVTM and CDR2 ANQGSEA. The CDR3 is CSALDGVNYGYTF. CDR3 nucleotide sequence: TGCAGCGCCCTGGACGGCGTTAACTATGGCTACACCTTC.

This chain connects TRBV7-9 to TRBJ2-3, with D possibly matching TRBD2 (7 bases). The V gene lost 6 bases and the J gene lost 4 bases, with 17 bases spanning the gap. CDR1 and CDR2 (germline): SEHNR, FQNEAQ (reference sequence). The CDR3 is 15 amino acids. CDR3 sequence: CASSDAGAGADTQYF. In DNA form, the CDR3 reads TGTGCCAGCAGTGACGCAGGGGCGGGGGCAGATACGCAGTATTTT.

This clonotype was observed a handful of times. This sequence joins TRBV10-3 and TRBJ2-5; D call uncertain. Trimming removed 4 bases from V and 1 base from J, with 10 bases in between. The V gene's germline CDR1 is ENHRY and CDR2 SYGVKD. The length of the CDR3 is 14 residues. Here the CDR3 reads CAISVGVSQETQYF. The CDR3 DNA is TGTGCCATCAGTGTCGGCGTCTCCCAAGAGACCCAGTACTTC.

The chain recombines TRBV6-7 with TRBJ2-3, with 7 bases that match TRBD2. TRBV6-7 has ORF status, its function being uncertain. J gave up 3 bases and V 8 bases, and 11 bases lay outside the gene matches. The length of the CDR3 is 15 residues. In DNA, the CDR3 is TGTGCCAGCGGGGGGGGGAGACCCCATACAGATACGCAGTATTTT. Translating gives CASGGGRPHTDTQYF.

The CDR3 protein is CASSVTSGGAQETQYF. CDR3 DNA: TGTGCCAGCAGCGTTACTAGCGGGGGGGCCCAAGAGACCCAGTACTTC. This chain joins TRBV9 and TRBJ2-5, with TRBD2 matching over 13 bases. This CDR3 comprises 16 residues. Germline CDR1 and CDR2: SGDLS and YYNGEE. The V segment lost 2 bases and the J segment 1 base; nucleotides outside the gene matches: 2.

The chain combines TRBV20-1 with TRBJ2-5, with 9 bases aligning to TRBD1. Germline V gene lookup returns CDR1 DFQATT and CDR2 SNEGSKA (reference sequence). V shed 5 bases and J 4 bases; nucleotides not matched to a gene: 14. The CDR3 has 16 residues. CDR3 loop: CSAQPIGQGWGETQYF. The CDR3 DNA sequence: TGCAGTGCTCAACCCATAGGACAGGGGTGGGGAGAGACCCAGTACTTC.

CDR3 in DNA: TGTGCCAGCAGCTTTGTCGCTAGGGAGGGTGGCTACACCTTC. Amino acids: CASSFVAREGGYTF. This chain links TRBV7-9 with TRBJ1-2; unclear D gene. Germline CDR1 and CDR2: SEHNR and FQNEAQ (reference sequence). V was cut by 3 bases and J by 7 bases, with 15 bases left in between. This CDR3 region has 14 residues. Full variable domain (missing parts from reference TRBV7-9 and TRBJ1-2): DTGVSQNPRHKITKRGQNVTFRCDPISEHNRLYWYRQTLGQGPEFLTYFQNEAQLEKSRLLSDRFSAERPKGSFSTLEIQRTEQGDSAMYLCASSFVAREGGYTFGSGTRLTVV.

The V gene is TRBV4-3, the J gene TRBJ2-5, with D tentatively TRBD1 (6 bases). The V end lost 3 bases, the J end lost 5 bases, and 16 bases lay between the germline ends. Germline V lookup: CDR1 LGHNA, CDR2 YSLEER. The CDR3 is made up of 15 amino acids. The CDR3 protein is CASSQYRERWETQYF. CDR3 nucleotides: TGCGCCAGCAGCCAGTACAGGGAGCGATGGGAGACCCAGTACTTC.